The 30 T cell receptor beta chains given below trace back to one sample, sequenced in a study of CD8 T cells in ankylosing spondylitis. TCRdb itself ran the 5' RACE reads through MiXCR, one entry per CDR3 protein. There are 300,000 to 350,000 distinct CDR3 sequences in the sample; approximately 15% occur only once, and approximately 1% lies in the top ten. Sequencing used blood, either unsorted or a sorted T cell fraction (not recorded which). All receptors derive from a male donor with ankylosing spondylitis or in good health (not recorded which).

This clonotype has just a few counts. The chain joins TRBV5-1 to TRBJ2-2, with TRBD1 as a possible D gene (6 bases). The CDR3 loop spans 17 amino acids. CDR1 is SGHRS, CDR2 YFSETQ, per germline. V lost 3 bases, J lost 2 bases, and 17 bases lay in between. This CDR3 is CASSSEPAGVNTGELFF. CDR3 bases: TGCGCCAGCAGCTCGGAGCCGGCAGGGGTAAACACCGGGGAGCTGTTTTTT.

V gene TRBV11-2 combines with J gene TRBJ2-3; D may correspond to TRBD1 or TRBD2 (5 bases each). The germline V gene has CDR1 SGHAT and CDR2 FQNNGV. The CDR3 loop spans 12 amino acids. Deletions cut 8 bases from V and 12 bases from J, with 18 bases between. DNA of the CDR3: TGTGCCAGCCGGGACCTAGCTGGCGCCCAGTATTTT. Its translation is CASRDLAGAQYF. The complete variable domain, with remaining parts taken from reference TRBV11-2 and TRBJ2-3, reads EAGVAQSPRYKIIEKRQSVAFWCNPISGHATLYWYQQILGQGPKLLIQFQNNGVVDDSQLPKDRFSAERLKGVDSTLKIQPAKLEDSAVYLCASRDLAGAQYFGPGTRLTVL.

The chain employs TRBV2 and TRBJ2-5, with D perhaps matching TRBD1 (6 bases). V was cut by 7 bases and J by 1 base, with 13 bases left in between. The CDR3 runs 14 residues. CDR1 is SNHLY, CDR2 FYNNEI, per germline. The CDR3 DNA follows: TGTGCCAGCATGAAACAGGGCCTCCAAGAGACCCAGTACTTC. This gives the protein CASMKQGLQETQYF.

This chain joins TRBV7-8 and TRBJ1-2; D may be TRBD1 (5 bases). Per the germline V gene, CDR1 is SGHVS and CDR2 is FQNEAQ. Between the trimmed V and J ends, which lost 4 bases and 7 bases, there was a span of 13 bases. This CDR3 has 13 residues. As DNA, the CDR3 is TGTGCCAGCAGCTCCAGGGCCAAGGGTGGCTACACCTTC. It translates to CASSSRAKGGYTF.

CDR3 loop: CSASLDGPRDGYTF. In DNA form, the CDR3 reads TGCAGTGCTAGCCTCGACGGTCCGCGGGATGGCTACACCTTC. The rearrangement uses TRBV20-1 and TRBJ1-2, with D unclear. Per the germline V gene, CDR1 is DFQATT and CDR2 is SNEGSKA (reference sequence). The CDR3 has 14 amino acids. The ends were cut back, 3 bases at V and 6 bases at J, with 17 bases in the middle.

This chain connects TRBV20-1 to TRBJ2-3; D is unclear. The CDR3 loop spans 14 amino acids. Trimming shortened V by 1 base and J by 6 bases, and 14 bases separated the two germline ends. Germline loops: CDR1 DFQATT, CDR2 SNEGSKA (reference sequence). The CDR3 bases are TGCAGTGCTAGAGTTACATCCCAAGGGGATACGCAGTATTTT. Residues: CSARVTSQGDTQYF.

J is TRBJ2-1 and V is TRBV3-1; 11 bases fit TRBD2. Per germline, CDR1 LGHDT and CDR2 YNNKEL (reference sequence). The CDR3 covers 16 residues. The V segment lost 0 bases and the J segment 6 bases; nucleotides outside the gene matches: 4. CDR3 DNA: TGTGCCAGCAGCCAAGAACTAGCGGGGGCCTTCAATGAGCAGTTCTTC. Protein product: CASSQELAGAFNEQFF.

This clonotype was counted a few times. The rearrangement uses TRBV20-1 and TRBJ2-3, with D perhaps matching TRBD2 (7 bases). Germline CDR1 DFQATT, CDR2 SNEGSKA (reference sequence). The CDR3 loop spans 14 amino acids. The V end was cut by 3 bases, the J end by 0 bases, with 10 bases between. This CDR3 is CSARKGGSTDTQYF. CDR3 DNA: TGCAGTGCTAGGAAGGGGGGGAGCACAGATACGCAGTATTTT.

This clonotype was seen a handful of times. The J gene is TRBJ2-4, the V gene TRBV20-1; D gene ambiguous. Per the germline V gene, CDR1 is DFQATT and CDR2 is SNEGSKA (reference sequence). The V gene lost 5 bases and the J gene lost 12 bases, with 11 bases spanning the gap. The CDR3 spans 10 residues. CDR3 amino acids: CSAEDVYQYF. CDR3 nucleotide sequence: TGCAGTGCTGAGGACGTCTATCAGTACTTC.

V usage is TRBV12-3 or TRBV12-4 and J usage is TRBJ1-1, with D possibly being TRBD1 (6 bases). Trimming stripped 3 bases from V and 11 bases from J, with 10 bases between. The CDR3 extends over 11 amino acids. The chain's CDR3 is CASSFRGSAFF. The DNA of the CDR3 is TGTGCCAGCAGTTTCAGGGGTTCGGCTTTCTTT.

The chain links TRBV6-1 to TRBJ1-5, with D perhaps matching TRBD1 (6 bases). The V and J ends lost 3 bases and 11 bases respectively, with 14 bases between them. Germline CDR1 reads MNHNS; CDR2 reads SASEGT. The CDR3 consists of 13 residues. The CDR3 spells CASSDGDIRAQHF. The CDR3 nucleotides read TGTGCCAGCAGTGACGGGGACATTAGGGCCCAGCATTTT.

The chain carries TRBV6-2 or TRBV6-3 and TRBJ2-2; 11 nucleotides align to TRBD2. CDR1 and CDR2 (germline): MNHEY, SVGEGT. The CDR3 has 17 residues. The V gene end was trimmed by 6 bases and the J gene end by 0 bases; junction bases not matched to a gene: 6. This chain's CDR3 is CASRQTSGGANTGELFF. CDR3 nucleotide sequence: TGTGCCAGCAGGCAAACTAGCGGGGGAGCGAACACCGGGGAGCTGTTTTTT.

The chain employs TRBV5-1 and TRBJ2-5, with TRBD2 as a possible D gene (6 bases). Deletions cut 1 base from V and 4 bases from J, with 14 bases between. This CDR3 region has 15 residues. Germline CDR1 and CDR2: SGHRS and YFSETQ. For the CDR3, the DNA is TGCGCCAGCAGCTTGATAGGAGGGTCAGGAGAGACCCAGTACTTC. This sequence encodes CASSLIGGSGETQYF.

This clonotype occurred many times. The chain links TRBV3-1 to TRBJ1-5; no clear D gene. Germline loops: CDR1 LGHDT, CDR2 YNNKEL (reference sequence). Trimming removed 1 base from V and 0 bases from J, with 4 bases in between. CDR3 length: 14 residues. The CDR3 spells CASSQGISNQPQHF. For the CDR3, the DNA is TGTGCCAGCAGCCAAGGTATTAGCAATCAGCCCCAGCATTTT.

A single count supports this clonotype. Here the CDR3 reads CSVLNAAEGAFF. In nucleotides, the CDR3 is TGCAGCGTCCTAAATGCTGCGGAGGGGGCTTTCTTT. The chain combines TRBV29-1 with TRBJ1-1, with D perhaps TRBD1 (5 bases). The CDR3 runs to 12 residues. V was pared by 6 bases and J by 11 bases, with 19 bases between. Germline V gene data show CDR1 as SQVTM and CDR2 as ANQGSEA.

This clonotype has a count of ten or more. The rearrangement uses TRBV3-1 and TRBJ2-7, with a possible D match to TRBD2 (6 bases). The CDR3 totals 17 residues. The V end was cut by 0 bases, the J end by 0 bases, with 15 bases between. The germline V gene has CDR1 LGHDT and CDR2 YNNKEL (reference sequence). This CDR3 is CASSQDLGTLSSYEQYF. CDR3 bases: TGTGCCAGCAGCCAAGACCTCGGGACTCTGAGCTCCTACGAGCAGTACTTC.

In its sample, this clonotype was seen a few times. The chain uses TRBV4-2 and TRBJ1-2, with D perhaps matching TRBD1 (6 bases). Germline CDR1 LGHNA, CDR2 YNFKEQ. Deletions cut 0 bases from V and 8 bases from J, with 13 bases between. The CDR3 extends over 14 amino acids. The CDR3 loop reads CASSQELGGGGYTF. The CDR3 region has the DNA TGTGCCAGCAGCCAAGAATTGGGGGGCGGCGGCTACACCTTC.

There are a few counts of this clonotype. The chain combines TRBV28 with TRBJ1-6; D gene unclear. The germline V and J ends were trimmed by 8 bases and 0 bases, with 14 bases remaining between them. CDR3 length: 16 amino acids. Germline V gene data show CDR1 as MDHEN and CDR2 as SYDVKM. DNA of the CDR3: TGTGCCAGCGCCCTTCCCGGAAGCTCCTATAATTCACCCCTCCACTTT. This translates into CASALPGSSYNSPLHF.

Only a few counts were recorded for this clonotype. The genes are TRBV10-3 and TRBJ2-1, with TRBD2 identical over 13 bases. The germline gives CDR1 ENHRY, CDR2 SYGVKD. The CDR3 totals 16 residues. J gave up 9 bases and V 2 bases, and 7 bases lay outside the gene matches. The CDR3 sequence: CAISENRTSGSSEQFF. The DNA of the CDR3 is TGTGCCATCAGTGAGAATAGGACTAGCGGGAGTAGTGAGCAGTTCTTC.

This clonotype was seen more than once but under ten times. V is TRBV20-1 and J is TRBJ1-1; tentative D call: TRBD1 (6 bases). Germline CDR1 is DFQATT and CDR2 is SNEGSKA (reference sequence). The CDR3 consists of 12 residues. V was clipped by 8 bases and J by 5 bases, with 15 bases between them. The CDR3 loop is CSLTTGRTEAFF. The CDR3 DNA reads as TGCAGTCTTACAACAGGGAGAACTGAAGCTTTCTTT.

This clonotype was seen a few times. This sequence joins TRBV11-2 and TRBJ2-7; perhaps D is TRBD1 or TRBD2 (6 bases each). CDR3 length: 14 residues. The V gene's germline CDR1 is SGHAT and CDR2 FQNNGV. V was pared by 7 bases and J by 7 bases, with 20 bases between. CDR3 loop: CASTPSDGGREQYF. In DNA form, the CDR3 reads TGTGCCAGCACCCCTTCGGATGGGGGGCGGGAGCAGTACTTC.

This clonotype was seen more than once but under ten times. The genes are TRBV29-1 and TRBJ2-2, with TRBD2 matching 8 bases. J gave up 6 bases and V 3 bases, and 9 bases lay outside the gene matches. Germline V gives CDR1 SQVTM, CDR2 ANQGSEA. The CDR3 has 15 amino acids. The CDR3 reads CSVDKSGRGSGELFF. The CDR3 DNA sequence: TGCAGCGTTGATAAGAGCGGGAGAGGATCCGGGGAGCTGTTTTTT.

A few counts support this clonotype. V usage is TRBV11-2 and J usage is TRBJ2-5; D might be TRBD1 (6 bases). The CDR3 loop spans 17 amino acids. The V end was cut by 3 bases, the J end by 4 bases, with 21 bases between. Germline CDR1 and CDR2: SGHAT and FQNNGV. The CDR3 DNA sequence: TGTGCCAGCAGCTTTTTCCGTAACTTGGCAGGGGCAGAGACCCAGTACTTC. Protein: CASSFFRNLAGAETQYF.

The V gene is TRBV5-1, the J gene TRBJ2-2, with D possibly being TRBD2 (6 bases). Germline V lookup: CDR1 SGHRS, CDR2 YFSETQ. The CDR3 is 16 amino acids. V was clipped by 4 bases and J by 7 bases, with 20 bases between them. The CDR3 reads CASSLEGGTRGGELFF. The CDR3 nucleotides are TGCGCCAGCAGCCTAGAGGGAGGAACCAGAGGCGGGGAGCTGTTTTTT.

The V call is TRBV6-5, the J call TRBJ2-3; TRBD2 matches 7 bases. CDR1 is MNHEY and CDR2 is SVGAGI in the germline V gene. This CDR3 has 15 amino acids. V lost 2 bases and J lost 4; bases outside the gene matches: 6. The chain's CDR3 is CASSYGGGDSDTQYF. CDR3 DNA sequence: TGTGCCAGCAGTTACGGGGGAGGGGACTCAGATACGCAGTATTTT.

The V call is TRBV6-2 or TRBV6-3, the J call TRBJ2-3; D is possibly TRBD2 (6 bases). Trimming removed 5 bases from V and 5 bases from J, with 17 bases in between. Germline-derived CDR1 and CDR2 are MNHEY and SVGEGT. The CDR3 sequence is 15 residues long. CDR3 residues: CASSPTSRERDTQYF. The CDR3 nucleotides are TGTGCCAGCAGTCCGACTAGTAGGGAGAGAGATACGCAGTATTTT.

This clonotype occurred a few times. V gene TRBV12-3 or TRBV12-4 combines with J gene TRBJ1-4; 8 bases line up with TRBD1. With 6 bases clipped from V and 7 bases from J, the junction kept 7 bases outside the gene matches. The CDR3 is made up of 14 amino acids. The CDR3 nucleotides read TGTGCCAGCAGGTCAGGGGGCGGGAGTGAAAAACTGTTTTTT. This sequence encodes CASRSGGGSEKLFF.

The DNA for the CDR3 is TGTGCCAGCATTGGGCGGATCAGGGCAGGCAATCAGCCCCAGCATTTT. This gives the protein CASIGRIRAGNQPQHF. This chain connects TRBV6-1 to TRBJ1-5; TRBD1 is a possible D gene (5 bases). V was pared by 7 bases and J by 2 bases, with 18 bases between. Per germline, CDR1 MNHNS and CDR2 SASEGT. The CDR3 is made up of 16 amino acids.

The DNA of the CDR3 is TGTGCCAGCAGTTCAGGGGGCTGGGCTGGAAACACCATATATTTT. Its translation is CASSSGGWAGNTIYF. This chain connects TRBV12-3 or TRBV12-4 to TRBJ1-3, with TRBD1 matching 8 bases. Trimming at V came to 4 bases and at J to 2 bases, leaving 4 bases not matched to a gene. The CDR3 runs to 15 residues.

Only a few counts were recorded for this clonotype. This sequence joins TRBV5-1 and TRBJ2-3; D is uncertain. V was pared by 0 bases and J by 2 bases, with 19 bases between. The CDR3 length is 18 residues. Germline values: CDR1 SGHRS, CDR2 YFSETQ. CDR3 sequence (DNA): TGCGCCAGCAGCTTGGAAGGTTCTTCCAGACCTTTCACAGATACGCAGTATTTT. Encoded protein: CASSLEGSSRPFTDTQYF. The full variable domain, completed using reference TRBV5-1 and TRBJ2-3, is KAGVTQTPRYLIKTRGQQVTLSCSPISGHRSVSWYQQTPGQGLQFLFEYFSETQRNKGNFPGRFSGRQFSNSRSEMNVSTLELGDSALYLCASSLEGSSRPFTDTQYFGPGTRLTVL.